This T cell receptor (beta chain) was sequenced during a study of a mutant IDH1 vaccine in newly diagnosed glioma. On the study more broadly: Beginning 4-6 weeks after radiotherapy alone, or with temozolomide cycles, vaccination took place.

Time point reported: week 35, safety follow-up. Alongside topical imiquimod, each dose of vaccine comprised 300 ug of mutant IDH1 20-mer peptide. Details on this clone: What it binds is unknown.

The protocol was immunoSEQ multiplex PCR, while the TCRdb copy is restricted to in-frame clones and leaves out a portion. The table shows approximately 45,000 clones, with 85% to 90% occurring only once. There are 17 residues in the CDR3. V was clipped by 4 bases and J by 1 base; unmatched bases: 8. Germline CDR1 reads SGDLS; CDR2 reads YYNGEE. Sequencing was performed on PBMCs, taken from a glioma patient whose treatment included an IDH1 peptide vaccine. The rearrangement links TRBV9 to TRBJ2-3; 11 nucleotides align to TRBD2. This receptor was taken from a woman aged 40 to 50 with glioma. CDR3 residues: CASSTGTSGWGTDTQYF. Here the CDR3 DNA reads TGTGCCAGCAGCACCGGGACTAGCGGTTGGGGCACAGATACGCAGTATTTT.